The clone carrying this TCR beta chain is a singleton in its sample. One end of the junction fails to match germline, which may point to a read error. These data belong to a study of tumor-infiltrating lymphocytes in primary liver carcinoma. The CDR3 is made up of 13 amino acids. The germline V gene encodes CDR1 SGHAT and CDR2 FQNNGV. TCR beta cDNA was made from around 460 ng total RNA with a constant-region primer. Employing slightly modified ARM-PCR, three nested multiplex PCR rounds were run, and these gave rise to the TCR beta libraries. Primers for the first two PCR rounds were TRBV1-TRBV30 forward primers and a C-beta reverse primer (approximately 10 cycles per round). TCRdb reanalysed the multiplex PCR reads using MiXCR and keeps one entry per CDR3 protein. The sample contains 35,000 to 45,000 distinct CDR3 sequences, roughly 74% of which appear only once. It was from roughly 20-30 mg of unsorted bulk tissue that RNA and DNA were co-extracted.

The chain links TRBV11-2 to TRBJ2-1; maybe TRBD1 (5 bases). The sequencing input was tumor-adjacent normal liver tissue. This sequence originates from a woman aged 30 to 39 with primary liver carcinoma and hepatitis B virus infection. DNA for the CDR3: TGTGCCAGCAGCTCCCAACACGGACACGAGCAGTTCTTT. Amino acids: CASSSQHGHEQFF.